The 17 T cell receptor beta chains below come from one sample, sequenced in a study of cytomegalovirus exposure and HLA in healthy donors. The PCR ran on 60 Vbeta and 13 Jbeta primers. Produced via immunoSEQ multiplex PCR; TCRdb's table is partial and in-frame only. The repertoire consists of 140,000 or so clones, with approximately 79% occurring once and the leading ten covering approximately 2.9%. Sequencing was carried out using PBMCs. The source of these receptors is a woman aged 25 to 45 in good health and CMV-seronegative.

CDR3 sequence reads: CASSRDYRVGTEAFF. In DNA form, the CDR3 reads TGTGCCAGCAGCCGCGACTATAGGGTCGGCACTGAAGCTTTCTTT. The genes are TRBV6-5 and TRBJ1-1, with unresolved D. This CDR3 spans 15 amino acids. Germline CDR1 and CDR2: MNHEY and SVGAGI. Trimming took 6 bases from V and 4 from J, leaving 18 bases between them.

This chain uses TRBV5-1 with TRBJ1-1, with D maybe TRBD1 (5 bases). CDR3 size: 13 residues. From germline, CDR1 is SGHRS and CDR2 YFSETQ. V was clipped by 4 bases and J by 4 bases, with 11 bases between them. The CDR3 coding sequence is TGCGCCAGCAGCCGGGTGGGGGGCACTGAAGCTTTCTTT. Protein product: CASSRVGGTEAFF. Supplemented by reference TRBV5-1 and TRBJ1-1, the full variable domain reads KAGVTQTPRYLIKTRGQQVTLSCSPISGHRSVSWYQQTPGQGLQFLFEYFSETQRNKGNFPGRFSGRQFSNSRSEMNVSTLELGDSALYLCASSRVGGTEAFFGQGTRLTVV.

This rearrangement joins TRBV29-1 to TRBJ2-5, with 7 bases matching TRBD2. The better agreement between TRBJ2-7 and the DNA end casts doubt on the J call. Per the germline V gene, CDR1 is SQVTM and CDR2 is ANQGSEA. The CDR3 extends over 13 amino acids. In nucleotides, the CDR3 is TGCAGCGTTTCTTCGACTAGCTCTGGCGAGCAGTACTTC. Translation: CSVSSTSSGEQYF.

The chain carries TRBV19 and TRBJ2-7; tentative D call: TRBD1 (6 bases). V dropped 4 bases and J dropped 6 bases, with 19 bases sitting between them. This CDR3 has 15 amino acids. CDR1 LNHDA and CDR2 SQIVND come from the germline V gene (reference sequence). As DNA, the CDR3 is TGTGCCAGTAGTAAAAGTGGGCAGGGGCATCGCGAGCAGTACTTC. Translated: CASSKSGQGHREQYF.

The CDR3 DNA reads TGTGCCGGGAGTACTAGCGGCCAAGAGACCCAGTACTTC. Translated: CAGSTSGQETQYF. The chain carries TRBV2 and TRBJ2-5, with 8 bases identical to TRBD2. The germline V gene has CDR1 SNHLY and CDR2 FYNNEI. This CDR3 has 13 residues. V lost 11 bases and J lost 1; bases outside the gene matches: 6. The whole variable domain, remainder taken from reference TRBV2 and TRBJ2-5, is EPEVTQTPSHQVTQMGQEVILRCVPISNHLYFYWYRQILGQKVEFLVSFYNNEISEKSEIFDDQFSVERPDGSNFTLKIRSTKLEDSAMYFCAGSTSGQETQYFGPGTRLLVL.

The rearrangement links TRBV18 to TRBJ1-4; possible D gene TRBD1, 5 bases. The CDR3 contains 13 residues. V was pared by 1 base and J by 7 bases, with 7 bases between. Per germline, CDR1 KGHSH and CDR2 LQKENI. The CDR3 bases are TGTGCCAGCTCACCACTGGGGGGTGAAAAACTGTTTTTT. Translated: CASSPLGGEKLFF.

The rearrangement uses TRBV7-8 and TRBJ1-1; TRBD1 might be the D (5 bases). Trimming left V 4 bases short and J 3 bases short, with 21 bases between. The germline CDR1 and CDR2 sequences are SGHVS and FQNEAQ. The CDR3 extends over 17 amino acids. CDR3 coding DNA: TGTGCCAGCAGCTATTCCGGGTCCTGGCGCAGGGACACTGAAGCTTTCTTT. Its protein product is CASSYSGSWRRDTEAFF.

The V and J genes are TRBV18 and TRBJ2-5, with TRBD1 matching 8 bases. CDR3 length: 14 residues. After removal of 2 bases from V and 5 bases from J, the junction contained 4 bases not matched to a gene. CDR1 KGHSH and CDR2 LQKENI come from the germline V gene. The DNA for the CDR3 is TGTGCCAGCTCACCAAGTACAGGGGGTGAGACCCAGTACTTC. Protein product: CASSPSTGGETQYF.

This clone appeared once. The genes are TRBV19 and TRBJ1-2; D remains unclear. The germline gives CDR1 LNHDA, CDR2 SQIVND (reference sequence). Trimming took 3 bases from V and 8 from J, leaving 13 bases between them. This CDR3 has 13 amino acids. The CDR3 reads CASSIGGLTGYTF. The CDR3 nucleotides read TGTGCCAGTAGTATCGGCGGACTAACGGGCTACACCTTC.

V gene TRBV10-3 combines with J gene TRBJ1-1, with 8 bases aligning to TRBD1. The ends lost 5 bases at V and 4 bases at J; junction bases unmatched: 15. CDR3 length: 17 amino acids. CDR1 and CDR2 from the germline V gene are ENHRY and SYGVKD. The CDR3 region has the DNA TGTGCCATCAGTCCTCAGGGGGCAGGGGTAGGATCCACTGAAGCTTTCTTT. Encoded protein: CAISPQGAGVGSTEAFF.

The V and J genes are TRBV9 and TRBJ2-7; 9 bases line up with TRBD1. V lost 4 bases, J lost 1 base, and 12 bases stayed unmatched. CDR1 SGDLS and CDR2 YYNGEE come from the germline V gene. This CDR3 contains 17 residues. Here the CDR3 reads CASSPFWGQGSSYEQYF. The CDR3 region has the DNA TGTGCCAGCAGCCCCTTTTGGGGACAGGGTTCATCCTACGAGCAGTACTTC.

The chain recombines TRBV30 with TRBJ2-1; possible D gene TRBD2, 6 bases. Germline V gives CDR1 GTSNPN, CDR2 SVGIG (reference sequence). The V end was cut by 1 base, the J end by 6 bases, with 22 bases between. This CDR3 comprises 17 residues. CDR3 sequence: CAWSGKIGRLGGNEQFF. The CDR3 bases are TGTGCCTGGAGTGGAAAAATAGGGCGTTTGGGGGGCAATGAGCAGTTCTTC. The variable domain in full, with the rest retrieved from reference TRBV30 and TRBJ2-1, is SQTIHQWPATLVQPVGSPLSLECTVEGTSNPNLYWYRQAAGRGLQLLFYSVGIGQISSEVPQNLSASRPQDRQFILSSKKLLLSDSGFYLCAWSGKIGRLGGNEQFFGPGTRLTVL.

This chain links TRBV6-6 with TRBJ1-5; TRBD1 agrees at 9 bases. V dropped 6 bases and J dropped 3; count of bases not matched to a gene: 9. Per the germline V gene, CDR1 is MNHNY and CDR2 is SVGAGI (reference sequence). This CDR3 has 16 amino acids. The CDR3 DNA reads as TGTGCCAGCAGCCCCACGGGACAGGGCATCAATCAGCCCCAGCATTTT. Its translation: CASSPTGQGINQPQHF.

This clone showed up just a few times. The chain links TRBV5-4 to TRBJ2-7, with D maybe TRBD2 (6 bases). This CDR3 is 16 amino acids long. Trimming cost V 0 bases and J 1 base, with 14 bases left between them. The germline gives CDR1 SGHNT, CDR2 YYREEE (reference sequence). CDR3: CASSLGGTGVSYEQYF. DNA of the CDR3: TGTGCCAGCAGCTTGGGAGGGACTGGGGTATCCTACGAGCAGTACTTC.

V is TRBV27 and J is TRBJ2-7; 9 bases map to TRBD1. The CDR3 is made up of 13 amino acids. Germline CDR1 and CDR2: MNHEY and SMNVEV (reference sequence). V shed 6 bases, J shed 5 bases, and the junction held 5 bases outside the gene matches. CDR3 region: CASRGTGLNEQYF. CDR3 bases: TGTGCCAGCAGGGGGACAGGGCTGAACGAGCAGTACTTC.

V usage is TRBV6-6 and J usage is TRBJ2-3; tentative D call: TRBD2 (6 bases). This CDR3 spans 14 amino acids. Trimming left V 5 bases short and J 1 base short, with 10 bases between. Germline CDR1 reads MNHNY; CDR2 reads SVGAGI (reference sequence). The CDR3 bases are TGTGCCAGCAGTGCGGGACTGGGCACAGATACGCAGTATTTT. Translation gives CASSAGLGTDTQYF.

This chain connects TRBV23-1 to TRBJ1-1; D is perhaps TRBD1 (5 bases). TRBV23-1 is an ORF for which the function is uncertain. This CDR3 is built from 12 residues. The germline V and J ends were trimmed by 7 bases and 6 bases, with 12 bases remaining between them. The CDR3 DNA sequence: TGCGCCAGCACCAGGGTAGACGCTGAAGCTTTCTTT. Its translation is CASTRVDAEAFF.